A selection of T cell receptor beta chains follows, all from one sample in a study of cytomegalovirus exposure and HLA in healthy donors. The assay was immunoSEQ multiplex PCR, and TCRdb's table has in-frame clones only and misses some. This sample's table has under 150,000 clones. The sequenced sample was PBMCs. These receptor sequences come from a man aged 35-49 years in good health and CMV-seronegative. The CDR3 runs from the conserved cysteine through the conserved F or W. The D gene is left open where the match is weak.

>TRBV7-8|-|TRBJ2-5
TGTGCCAGCTCGAGGGGGGAGACCCAGTACTTC
CASSRGETQYF
>TRBV5-1|-|TRBJ2-1
TGCGCCAGCAGCCTACAACAGGGTGCGTTGAATGAGCAGTTCTTC
CASSLQQGALNEQFF
>TRBV19|-|TRBJ2-2
TGTGCCAGTAGTATGAATACAGCGAACACCGGGGAGCTGTTTTTT
CASSMNTANTGELFF
>TRBV5-1|TRBD1|TRBJ2-7
TGCGCCAGCAGCCTCCGGACAGGGATCGATACCTACGAGCAGTACTTC
CASSLRTGIDTYEQYF
>TRBV10-3|TRBD1|TRBJ1-2
TGTGCCATCAGTGAGTCAACAGGGGGCTGGGGCTACACCTTC
CAISESTGGWGYTF
>TRBV4-3|-|TRBJ1-6
TGCGCCAGCAGCCAAGAAAGGACACTGGATCCCCTCCACTTT
CASSQERTLDPLHF
>TRBV7-9|-|TRBJ1-1
TGTGCCAGCAGCTTAGCGGGGACTGAAGAAGCTTTCTTT
CASSLAGTEEAFF
>TRBV29-1|-|TRBJ2-2
TGCAGCGTTGAATCTGGCAGCACCGGGGAGCTGTTTTTT
CSVESGSTGELFF
>TRBV7-2|TRBD1|TRBJ1-1
TGTGCCAGCAGCGACCGGGACAGGGGCAACACTGAAGCTTTCTTT
CASSDRDRGNTEAFF
>TRBV6-4|-|TRBJ2-3
TGTGCCAGCAGTGACCGGGGGGCCCCAGATACGCAGTATTTT
CASSDRGAPDTQYF
>TRBV5-6|TRBD2|TRBJ2-2
TGTGCCAGCAGCTTGGATCTACTAGCGGGTATCGCGAACACCGGGGAGCTGTTTTTT
CASSLDLLAGIANTGELFF
>TRBV13|-|TRBJ1-1
TGTGCCAGCAGCCGAACAGCAAACACTGAAGCTTTCTTT
CASSRTANTEAFF
>TRBV10-3|-|TRBJ2-1
TGTGCCATCAGTGAAGACAGTGATGGGGAGCAGTTCTTC
CAISEDSDGEQFF
>TRBV7-2|-|TRBJ1-6
TGTGCCAGCAGCACCGAGCCGGGACGGACAGAAGTACCCCTCCACTTT
CASSTEPGRTEVPLHF
>TRBV28|TRBD1|TRBJ1-3
TGTGCCAGCAGTCTACCGGGACAGACTCACTCTGGAAACACCATATATTTT
CASSLPGQTHSGNTIYF
>TRBV4-1|-|TRBJ2-5
TGCGCCAGCAGCCAAGGCTCGACTCCCGGGCAAGAGACCCAGTACTTC
CASSQGSTPGQETQYF
>TRBV10-1|-|TRBJ1-5
TGCGCCAGCAGGAGAAGTGAGGGCAATCAGCCCCAGCATTTT
CASRRSEGNQPQHF
>TRBV5-6|-|TRBJ1-2
TGTGCCAGCAGCTTAGTTAGCCCTAACTATGGCTACACCTTC
CASSLVSPNYGYTF
>TRBV10-3|-|TRBJ2-2
TGTGCCATCAGTGAACGTAGGGCGTTACAGGACACCGGGGAGCTGTTTTTT
CAISERRALQDTGELFF
>TRBV6-1|TRBD1|TRBJ2-5
TGTGCCAGCAGAATAACGGGACAGGGACAAGAGACCCAGTACTTC
CASRITGQGQETQYF
>TRBV7-8|TRBD2|TRBJ2-1
TGTGCCAGCAGCTTATCGGGACTAGTAAATGAGCAGTTCTTC
CASSLSGLVNEQFF
>TRBV6-6|TRBD1|TRBJ2-7
TGTGCCAGCAGTTGGACAGGGAGCTCCTACGAGCAGTACTTC
CASSWTGSSYEQYF
>TRBV13|-|TRBJ2-5
TGTGCCAGCAGCTTAAAAGCTAGTTCCCAAGAGACCCAGTACTTC
CASSLKASSQETQYF
>TRBV28|-|TRBJ1-1
TGTGCCAGCAAAATGAGGGGGTTGAACACTGAAGCTTTCTTT
CASKMRGLNTEAFF
>TRBV9|-|TRBJ1-2
TGTGCCAGCAGCCAAACGGGAACGGGGTACTATGGCTACACCTTC
CASSQTGTGYYGYTF
>TRBV27|-|TRBJ2-3
TGTGCCAGCAGTTTCAGGGGCACAGATACGCAGTATTTT
CASSFRGTDTQYF
>TRBV4-3|TRBD2|TRBJ2-7
TGCGCCAGCAGCCGAGAGGTTAGCGGGGGGGGATACGAGCAGTACTTC
CASSREVSGGGYEQYF
>TRBV7-2|-|TRBJ2-7
TGTGCCAGCAGCCCCCAGGGACACGGGACCTACGAGCAGTACTTC
CASSPQGHGTYEQYF
>TRBV19|-|TRBJ1-5
TGTGCCAGTAAGGGTTGGGGCGAAGATCAGCCCCAGCATTTT
CASKGWGEDQPQHF
>TRBV4-1|TRBD1|TRBJ1-1
TGCGCCAGCAGCACTCACCTCAGGGGGCAGGACACTGAAGCTTTCTTT
CASSTHLRGQDTEAFF
>TRBV5-5|-|TRBJ2-7
TGTGCCAGCAGCTTGGAGACAGGATACTCCTACGAGCAGTACTTC
CASSLETGYSYEQYF
>TRBV15|TRBD2|TRBJ2-1
TGTGCCACCAGCTTCCCCCAAGCGGGGTACAATGAGCAGTTCTTC
CATSFPQAGYNEQFF